The 25 T cell receptor beta chains listed next were all sequenced from one sample in a study of blood T cell repertoires in COVID-19. The table came from immunoSEQ multiplex PCR; TCRdb's copy has only in-frame clones and leaves some out. The sample contains approximately 220,000 clones, 80% to 90% of which appear only once. The material sequenced was peripheral blood. These receptors were obtained from a woman aged 60 to 75 who had recovered from COVID-19.

This chain uses TRBV7-9 with TRBJ1-2; the match to TRBD1 covers 8 bases. The germline V gene encodes CDR1 SEHNR and CDR2 FQNEAQ (reference sequence). V lost 6 bases, J lost 2 bases, and 8 bases stayed unmatched. This CDR3 has 15 residues. This CDR3 reads CASRLSGGSNYGYTF. Here the CDR3 DNA reads TGTGCCAGCAGACTTTCAGGGGGCTCGAACTATGGCTACACCTTC.

The chain combines TRBV11-2 with TRBJ2-7; possible D gene TRBD2, 6 bases. V lost 5 bases and J lost 1, with 15 bases in between. Germline CDR1 reads SGHAT; CDR2 reads FQNNGV. There are 15 residues in the CDR3. The CDR3 is CASSLFLAESYEQYF. The CDR3 nucleotides are TGTGCCAGCAGCCTATTTTTAGCGGAGTCCTACGAGCAGTACTTC. Using reference TRBV11-2 and TRBJ2-7 for the parts outside the CDR3, the full variable domain is EAGVAQSPRYKIIEKRQSVAFWCNPISGHATLYWYQQILGQGPKLLIQFQNNGVVDDSQLPKDRFSAERLKGVDSTLKIQPAKLEDSAVYLCASSLFLAESYEQYFGPGTRLTVT.

Worth noting for this clone: A junction boundary mismatches the germline segment, possibly from a read error. V and J are TRBV6-1 and TRBJ2-5, with 7 positions matching TRBD2. There are 15 residues in the CDR3. Germline values: CDR1 MNHNS, CDR2 SASEGT. The CDR3 spells CASSEVDLGGETQYF. CDR3 bases: TGTGCCAGCAGCGAAGTTGACCTCGGGGGGGAGACCCAGTACTTC.

This clone appeared a single time. V gene TRBV5-4 combines with J gene TRBJ2-5; TRBD2 might be the D (6 bases). This CDR3 spans 16 amino acids. Trimming removed 4 bases from V and 5 bases from J, with 21 bases in between. Germline V gives CDR1 SGHNT, CDR2 YYREEE (reference sequence). The CDR3 reads CASSLPGEEGRETQYF. In DNA, the CDR3 is TGTGCCAGCAGCCTACCGGGGGAGGAAGGTAGGGAGACCCAGTACTTC.

The CDR3 region has the DNA TGCAGTGCTAGTGCTGCGGGGCTAGATACGCAGTATTTT. This translates into CSASAAGLDTQYF. The chain carries TRBV20-1 and TRBJ2-3; D perhaps matches TRBD2 (6 bases). Trimming took off 3 bases at V and 5 bases at J, with 12 bases between the two ends. This CDR3 comprises 13 residues. Germline lookup yields CDR1 DFQATT and CDR2 SNEGSKA (reference sequence).

The V and J genes are TRBV12-5 and TRBJ2-2; 8 nucleotides line up with TRBD1. Germline loops: CDR1 LGHNT, CDR2 FRNRAP. The length of the CDR3 is 17 residues. Germline trimming cut 1 base from V and 4 bases from J; bases unmatched to any gene: 8. The CDR3 here is CASGLAQGALPTGELFF. The CDR3 DNA sequence: TGTGCTAGTGGTTTGGCCCAGGGGGCGCTTCCCACCGGGGAGCTGTTTTTT.

This clone appeared a few times. The genes are TRBV10-3 and TRBJ2-1; 15 nucleotides match TRBD2. Losses at the gene ends were 4 bases for V and 7 bases for J; bases not matched to a gene: 8. The CDR3 extends over 17 amino acids. Germline V gives CDR1 ENHRY, CDR2 SYGVKD. CDR3 protein: CAISAGLAGGRENEQFF. Here the CDR3 DNA reads TGTGCCATCAGTGCAGGACTAGCGGGGGGGCGGGAAAATGAGCAGTTCTTC.

The chain recombines TRBV5-1 with TRBJ2-7; TRBD1 aligns across 7 bases. Trimming removed 1 base from V and 5 bases from J; junction bases left unmatched: 3. Germline V lookup: CDR1 SGHRS, CDR2 YFSETQ. This CDR3 has 13 amino acids. CDR3 amino acids: CASSLWQGDEQYF. The CDR3 DNA reads TGCGCCAGCAGCTTGTGGCAGGGGGACGAGCAGTACTTC.

The chain carries TRBV18 and TRBJ2-7, with TRBD1 matching over 7 bases. The CDR3 covers 14 residues. CDR1 is KGHSH, CDR2 LQKENI, per germline. The J segment lost 6 bases and the V segment lost 6 bases, leaving 11 bases of the junction unmatched. CDR3 sequence (DNA): TGTGCCAGCTCCCTCCGAGACAGGGTATCCGAGCAGTACTTC. Protein product: CASSLRDRVSEQYF.

The chain recombines TRBV4-1 with TRBJ1-4, with a possible D match to TRBD1 (6 bases). The CDR3 loop spans 15 amino acids. Germline V lookup: CDR1 MGHRA, CDR2 YSYEKL. Trimming removed 2 bases at V and 7 bases at J, with 14 bases between. Here the CDR3 reads CASSQSGGGSEKLFF. CDR3 coding DNA: TGCGCCAGCAGCCAAAGTGGGGGCGGGAGTGAAAAACTGTTTTTT.

This CDR3 is CASSRDRVDTQYF. CDR3 nucleotides: TGTGCCAGCAGCCGCGACAGGGTTGATACGCAGTATTTT. The chain joins TRBV5-6 to TRBJ2-3; 7 nucleotides match TRBD1. The CDR3 extends over 13 amino acids. CDR1 SGHDT and CDR2 YYEEEE come from the germline V gene. The V and J ends lost 4 bases and 6 bases, in that order; junction bases with no gene match: 5.

This clone was picked up many times. This chain uses TRBV7-9 with TRBJ2-7; D not certain. CDR3 length equals 14 residues. V was cut by 1 base and J by 12 bases, with 19 bases left in between. Germline V gene data show CDR1 as SEHNR and CDR2 as FQNEAQ (reference sequence). The CDR3 loop reads CASSLGALGSQPYF. In DNA, the CDR3 is TGTGCCAGCAGCTTAGGGGCCCTCGGTTCTCAGCCGTACTTC.

This clone occurred a few times. V is TRBV6-5 and J is TRBJ1-5; no clear D gene. CDR1 and CDR2 from the germline V gene are MNHEY and SVGAGI. V lost 4 bases to trimming and J lost 0 bases, with 7 bases between them. The CDR3 runs 14 residues. CDR3 nucleotides: TGTGCCAGCAGTTGGAGATCTAGCAATCAGCCCCAGCATTTT. Its protein is CASSWRSSNQPQHF.

The genes are TRBV6-2 or TRBV6-3 and TRBJ2-1; 9 nucleotides match TRBD2. Trimming took 6 bases from V and 12 from J; bases not matched to a gene: 9. This CDR3 spans 13 amino acids. CDR1 is MNHEY, CDR2 SVGEGT, per germline. The CDR3 DNA follows: TGTGCCAGCAGCCGCGGGGGGGGCGTTCGGCAGTTCTTC. Residues: CASSRGGGVRQFF.

The rearrangement links TRBV10-2 to TRBJ2-3, with D maybe TRBD1 (5 bases). Between the trimmed V and J ends, which lost 10 bases and 0 bases, there was a span of 14 bases. This CDR3 has 14 amino acids. Looked up from germline, CDR1 is WSHSY and CDR2 is SAAADI. DNA for the CDR3: TGCGCCACCCTCCAAGGACAAAGCACAGATACGCAGTATTTT. Protein: CATLQGQSTDTQYF.

This clone was recorded a few times. CDR3 protein: CASSPRGPYEQFF. The CDR3 region has the DNA TGTGCCAGCTCACCACGAGGGCCCTATGAGCAGTTCTTC. The chain has TRBV18 and TRBJ2-1, with D perhaps matching TRBD2 (5 bases). Germline CDR1 reads KGHSH; CDR2 reads LQKENI. V lost 1 base, J lost 8 bases, and 9 bases lay in between. The CDR3 totals 13 residues.

The chain couples TRBV12-5 to TRBJ2-3, with a possible D match to TRBD1 (5 bases). CDR1 is LGHNT, CDR2 FRNRAP, per germline. The V end was cut by 5 bases, the J end by 5 bases, with 5 bases between. The CDR3 sequence is 11 residues long. Here the CDR3 reads CASGRGDTQYF. CDR3 coding DNA: TGTGCTAGTGGTAGGGGAGATACGCAGTATTTT.

The chain uses TRBV6-5 and TRBJ2-6, with D possibly TRBD2 on 7 matching bases. Germline V gene sequence: CDR1 MNHEY, CDR2 SVGAGI. There are 15 residues in the CDR3. Trimming took off 8 bases at V and 2 bases at J, with 13 bases between the two ends. The chain's CDR3 is CASGRGGTGANVLTF. CDR3 sequence (DNA): TGTGCCAGCGGTAGGGGGGGGACTGGGGCCAACGTCCTGACTTTC.

The chain joins TRBV5-6 to TRBJ2-7, with TRBD2 as a possible D gene (5 bases). The CDR3 totals 14 residues. Germline V CDR1 and CDR2: SGHDT, YYEEEE. With 0 bases removed from V and 0 bases from J, the gap between germline ends came to 7 bases. The CDR3 is CASSLAGSSYEQYF. CDR3 DNA: TGTGCCAGCAGCTTGGCGGGGAGCTCCTACGAGCAGTACTTC.

J is TRBJ1-2 and V is TRBV28; perhaps TRBD1 as D (5 bases). Germline V gives CDR1 MDHEN, CDR2 SYDVKM. The CDR3 runs to 15 residues. Between the trimmed V and J ends, which lost 7 bases and 5 bases, there was a span of 20 bases. The CDR3 reads CASTPYGGEGYGYTF. CDR3 DNA sequence: TGTGCCAGCACCCCCTACGGAGGGGAAGGGTATGGCTACACCTTC.

This rearrangement joins TRBV6-2 or TRBV6-3 to TRBJ1-2; D is perhaps TRBD1 (5 bases). V lost 5 bases, J lost 8 bases, and 15 bases lay in between. CDR3 size: 13 residues. CDR1 and CDR2 from the germline V gene are MNHEY and SVGEGT. The CDR3 DNA follows: TGTGCCAGCAGTCTGACCGGGGGTCGGGGCTACACCTTC. Residues: CASSLTGGRGYTF.

The CDR3 DNA is TGTGCCAGCAGTTTAACTTTCGGGGGTTCCCCAGATACGCAGTATTTT. As protein: CASSLTFGGSPDTQYF. The genes are TRBV27 and TRBJ2-3; D may be TRBD2 (6 bases). The CDR3 is 16 residues long. Germline CDR1 reads MNHEY; CDR2 reads SMNVEV (reference sequence). V gave up 2 bases and J gave up 4 bases, with 16 bases separating them.

The gene calls are TRBV19 and TRBJ1-5; D perhaps matches TRBD1 (5 bases). Germline-derived CDR1 and CDR2 are LNHDA and SQIVND (reference sequence). The V end was cut by 3 bases, the J end by 7 bases, with 13 bases between. CDR3 size: 14 residues. CDR3 in amino acids: CASSIPGGGQPQHF. CDR3 sequence (DNA): TGTGCCAGTAGTATTCCCGGGGGTGGCCAGCCCCAGCATTTT.

The V gene is TRBV5-1, the J gene TRBJ2-2, with TRBD1 matching over 10 bases. Germline-derived CDR1 and CDR2 are SGHRS and YFSETQ. This CDR3 contains 15 residues. V shed 3 bases and J 3 bases; nucleotides not matched to a gene: 2. The CDR3 region is CASSSGTGDTGELFF. The CDR3 DNA reads as TGCGCCAGCAGCTCCGGGACAGGGGACACCGGGGAGCTGTTTTTT.

The gene calls are TRBV27 and TRBJ2-7; D might be TRBD2 (5 bases). Trimming shortened V by 0 bases and J by 1 base, and 7 bases separated the two germline ends. Germline loops: CDR1 MNHEY, CDR2 SMNVEV (reference sequence). This CDR3 comprises 14 residues. CDR3 region: CASSLSPGSYEQYF. The DNA for the CDR3 is TGTGCCAGCAGTTTATCGCCGGGGTCCTACGAGCAGTACTTC.